This TCR beta chain came from a study of blood T cells in healthy people across ages. Notes on the study in general: Fewer expanded clones and more diversity marked long-lived versus aged donors.

Note on this clonotype: Antigen specificity is unknown.

Alongside a J-beta primer mix, a sample-barcoded 5' primer served in a second PCR lasting 7 to 11 cycles. TCRdb re-analysed the 5' RACE reads in MiXCR, keeping a single row per CDR3 protein. The table has around 320,000 distinct CDR3 sequences, 25% to 30% seen once. Germline V gives CDR1 SGHTA, CDR2 FQGTGA. The CDR3 is made up of 15 amino acids. V was clipped by 1 base and J by 3 bases; unmatched bases: 5. Specimen: blood. This receptor was taken from an older woman in good health. The rearrangement joins TRBV7-3 to TRBJ1-2, with TRBD1 identical over 7 bases. DNA of the CDR3: TGTGCCAGCAGCTTAAATCGGGACAGCTACTATGGCTACACCTTC. It translates to CASSLNRDSYYGYTF. The full variable domain, with the rest looked up from reference TRBV7-3 and TRBJ1-2, is GAGVSQTPSNKVTEKGKYVELRCDPISGHTALYWYRQSLGQGPEFLIYFQGTGAADDSGLPNDRFFAVRPEGSVSTLKIQRTERGDSAVYLCASSLNRDSYYGYTFGSGTRLTVV.